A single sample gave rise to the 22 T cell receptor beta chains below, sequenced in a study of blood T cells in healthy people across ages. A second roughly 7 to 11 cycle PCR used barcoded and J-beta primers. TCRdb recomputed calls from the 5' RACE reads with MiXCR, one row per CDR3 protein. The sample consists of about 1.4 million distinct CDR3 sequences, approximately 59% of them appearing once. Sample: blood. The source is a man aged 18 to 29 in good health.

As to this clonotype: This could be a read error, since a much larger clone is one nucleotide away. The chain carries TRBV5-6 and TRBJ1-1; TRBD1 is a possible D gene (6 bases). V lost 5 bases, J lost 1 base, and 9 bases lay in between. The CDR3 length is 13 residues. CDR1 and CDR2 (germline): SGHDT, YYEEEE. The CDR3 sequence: CASRDSQNTEAFF. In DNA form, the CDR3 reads TGTGCCAGCAGGGACAGCCAGAACACTGAAGCTTTCTTT. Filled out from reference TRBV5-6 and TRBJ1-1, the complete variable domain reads DAGVTQSPTHLIKTRGQQVTLRCSPKSGHDTVSWYQQALGQGPQFIFQYYEEEERQRGNFPDRFSGHQFPNYSSELNVNALLLGDSALYLCASRDSQNTEAFFGQGTRLTVV.

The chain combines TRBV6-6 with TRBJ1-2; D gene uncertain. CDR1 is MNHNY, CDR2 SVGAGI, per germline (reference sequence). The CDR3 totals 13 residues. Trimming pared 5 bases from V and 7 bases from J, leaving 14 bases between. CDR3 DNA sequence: TGTGCCAGCAGTCCGGACGGGGAGCGTGGCTACACCTTC. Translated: CASSPDGERGYTF.

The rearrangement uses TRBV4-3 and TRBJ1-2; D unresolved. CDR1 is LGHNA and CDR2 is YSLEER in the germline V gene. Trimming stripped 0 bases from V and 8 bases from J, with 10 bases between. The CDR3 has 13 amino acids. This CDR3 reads CASSQDLMGGYTF. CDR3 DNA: TGCGCCAGCAGCCAAGATCTTATGGGGGGCTACACCTTC.

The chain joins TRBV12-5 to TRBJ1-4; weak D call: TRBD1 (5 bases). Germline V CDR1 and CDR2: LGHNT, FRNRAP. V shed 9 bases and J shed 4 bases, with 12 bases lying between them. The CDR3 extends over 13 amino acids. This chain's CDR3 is CASAGQGNEKLFF. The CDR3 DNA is TGTGCTAGCGCGGGGCAGGGTAATGAAAAACTGTTTTTT.

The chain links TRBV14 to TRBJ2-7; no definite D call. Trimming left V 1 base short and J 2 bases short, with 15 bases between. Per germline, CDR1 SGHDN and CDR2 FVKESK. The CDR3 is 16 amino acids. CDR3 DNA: TGTGCCAGCAGCCAAGTCGCCGGGTATTTCCCCTACGAGCAGTACTTC. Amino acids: CASSQVAGYFPYEQYF.

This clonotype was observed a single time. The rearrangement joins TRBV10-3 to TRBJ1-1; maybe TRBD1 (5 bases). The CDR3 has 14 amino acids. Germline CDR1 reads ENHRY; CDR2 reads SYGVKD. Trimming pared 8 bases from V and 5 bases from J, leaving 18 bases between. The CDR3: CAIGDGPPGTEAFF. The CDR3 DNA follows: TGTGCCATCGGGGACGGACCTCCGGGAACTGAAGCTTTCTTT.

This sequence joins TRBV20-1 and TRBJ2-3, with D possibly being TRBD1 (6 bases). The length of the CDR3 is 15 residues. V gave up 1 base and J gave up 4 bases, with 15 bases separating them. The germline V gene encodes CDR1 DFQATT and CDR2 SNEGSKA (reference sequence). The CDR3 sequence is CSARALHRVSDTQYF. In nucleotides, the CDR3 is TGCAGTGCTAGAGCTCTCCACAGGGTATCAGATACGCAGTATTTT.

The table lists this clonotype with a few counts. The CDR3 nucleotides read TGCAGCGTTGGCCGGACGGCCTCCAATGAAAAACTGTTTTTT. Amino acid sequence: CSVGRTASNEKLFF. The chain is built from TRBV29-1 and TRBJ1-4; D unclear. Germline assignment: CDR1 SQVTM and CDR2 ANQGSEA. V dropped 4 bases and J dropped 5 bases, with 14 bases sitting between them. This CDR3 has 14 amino acids.

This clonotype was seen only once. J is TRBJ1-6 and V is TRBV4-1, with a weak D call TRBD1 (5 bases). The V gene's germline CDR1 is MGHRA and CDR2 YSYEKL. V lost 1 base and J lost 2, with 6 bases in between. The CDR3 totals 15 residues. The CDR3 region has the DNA TGCGCCAGCAGCCAAGTGGGGCCCTATAATTCACCCCTCCACTTT. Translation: CASSQVGPYNSPLHF.

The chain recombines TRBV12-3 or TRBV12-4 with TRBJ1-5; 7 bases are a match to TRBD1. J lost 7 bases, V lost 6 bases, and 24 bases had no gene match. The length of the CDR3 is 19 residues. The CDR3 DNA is TGTGCCAGCAGCCATGGGCCCTTGGGACAGCCGGTTGGAGGGCAGCCCCAGCATTTT. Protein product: CASSHGPLGQPVGGQPQHF.

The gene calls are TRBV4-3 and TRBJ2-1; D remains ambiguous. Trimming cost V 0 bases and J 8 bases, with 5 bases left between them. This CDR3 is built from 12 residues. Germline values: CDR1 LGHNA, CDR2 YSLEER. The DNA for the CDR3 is TGCGCCAGCAGCCAAGATTCTTATGAGCAGTTCTTC. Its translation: CASSQDSYEQFF.

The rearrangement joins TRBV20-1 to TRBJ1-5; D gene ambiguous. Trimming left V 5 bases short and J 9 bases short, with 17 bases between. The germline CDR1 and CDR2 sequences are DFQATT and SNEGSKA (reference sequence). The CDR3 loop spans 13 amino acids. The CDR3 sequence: CSAQEDPTTPQHF. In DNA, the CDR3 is TGCAGTGCTCAAGAAGACCCTACCACGCCCCAGCATTTT.

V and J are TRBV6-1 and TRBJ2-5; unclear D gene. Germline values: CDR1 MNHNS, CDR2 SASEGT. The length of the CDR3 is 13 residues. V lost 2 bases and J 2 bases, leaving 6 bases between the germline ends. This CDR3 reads CASSENRQETQYF. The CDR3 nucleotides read TGTGCCAGCAGTGAAAATCGACAAGAGACCCAGTACTTC.

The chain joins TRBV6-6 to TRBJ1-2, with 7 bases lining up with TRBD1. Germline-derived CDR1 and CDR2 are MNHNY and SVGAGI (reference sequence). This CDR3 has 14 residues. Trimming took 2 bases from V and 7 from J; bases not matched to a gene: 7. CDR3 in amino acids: CASSYGDRALGYTF. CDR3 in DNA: TGTGCCAGCAGTTACGGCGACAGGGCCCTTGGCTACACCTTC.

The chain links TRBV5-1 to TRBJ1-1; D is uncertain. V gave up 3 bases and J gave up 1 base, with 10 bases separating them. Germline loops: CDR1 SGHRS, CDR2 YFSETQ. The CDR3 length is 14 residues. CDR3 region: CASSSTDTNTEAFF. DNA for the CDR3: TGCGCCAGCAGCTCGACCGATACGAACACTGAAGCTTTCTTT.

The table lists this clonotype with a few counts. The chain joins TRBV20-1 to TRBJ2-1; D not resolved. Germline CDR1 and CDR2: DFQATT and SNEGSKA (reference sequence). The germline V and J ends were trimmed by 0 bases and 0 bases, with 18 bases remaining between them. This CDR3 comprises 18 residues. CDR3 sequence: CSARDHLTMKSSYNEQFF. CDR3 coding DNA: TGCAGTGCTAGAGATCACCTAACCATGAAGAGCTCCTACAATGAGCAGTTCTTC.

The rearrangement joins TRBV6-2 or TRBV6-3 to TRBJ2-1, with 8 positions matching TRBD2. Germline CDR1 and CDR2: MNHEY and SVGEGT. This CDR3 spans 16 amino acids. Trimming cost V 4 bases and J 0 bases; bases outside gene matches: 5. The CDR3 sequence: CASSSGGASSYNEQFF. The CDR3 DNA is TGTGCCAGCAGTTCGGGGGGGGCGAGCTCCTACAATGAGCAGTTCTTC.

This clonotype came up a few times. Written as DNA, the CDR3 is TGTGCCAGCAGCGAGGGCTCCTACAATGAGCAGTTCTTC. Amino acid sequence: CASSEGSYNEQFF. The chain links TRBV2 to TRBJ2-1, with TRBD2 as a possible D gene (5 bases). This CDR3 has 13 amino acids. Germline values: CDR1 SNHLY, CDR2 FYNNEI. V was shortened by 6 bases and J by 0 bases, with 6 bases between the two germline ends.

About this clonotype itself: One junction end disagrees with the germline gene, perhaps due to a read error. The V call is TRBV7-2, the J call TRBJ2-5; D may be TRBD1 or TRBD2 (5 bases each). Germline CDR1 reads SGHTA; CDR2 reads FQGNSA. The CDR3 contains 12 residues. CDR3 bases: TGTGCCAGCAGCTCGTCTACCGGGACCCGGTACTTC. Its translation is CASSSSTGTRYF.

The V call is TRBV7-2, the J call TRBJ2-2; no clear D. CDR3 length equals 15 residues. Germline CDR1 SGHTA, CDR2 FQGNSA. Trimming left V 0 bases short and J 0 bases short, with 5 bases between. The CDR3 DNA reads TGTGCCAGCAGCTTAGCGTCAGCGAACACCGGGGAGCTGTTTTTT. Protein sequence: CASSLASANTGELFF.

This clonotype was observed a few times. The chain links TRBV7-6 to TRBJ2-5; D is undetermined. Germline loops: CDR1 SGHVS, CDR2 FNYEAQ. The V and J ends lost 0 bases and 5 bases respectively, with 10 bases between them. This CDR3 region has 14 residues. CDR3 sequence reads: CASSLAGSIETQYF. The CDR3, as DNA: TGTGCCAGCAGCTTAGCGGGCTCGATTGAGACCCAGTACTTC. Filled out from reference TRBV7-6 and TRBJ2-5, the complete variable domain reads GAGVSQSPRYKVTKRGQDVALRCDPISGHVSLYWYRQALGQGPEFLTYFNYEAQQDKSGLPNDRFSAERPEGSISTLTIQRTEQRDSAMYRCASSLAGSIETQYFGPGTRLLVL.

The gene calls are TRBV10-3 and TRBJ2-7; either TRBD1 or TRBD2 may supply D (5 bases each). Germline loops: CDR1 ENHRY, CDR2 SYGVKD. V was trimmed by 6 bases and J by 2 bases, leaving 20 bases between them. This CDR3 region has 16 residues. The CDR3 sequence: CAIRGALLASTYEQYF. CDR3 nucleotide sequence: TGTGCCATCAGAGGGGCACTTTTAGCGTCGACCTACGAGCAGTACTTC.